Presented here are 28 T cell receptor beta chains from one specimen sequenced in a study of blood T cell repertoires in COVID-19. Sequencing used immunoSEQ multiplex PCR; TCRdb keeps in-frame clones, though not all of them. The profile covers a few hundred thousand clones, with 65% to 85% appearing a single time and 15% to 19% taken by the ten largest. What was sequenced was peripheral blood. The receptors were sampled from a person aged 70 to 85 with COVID-19, enrolled during active disease.

The J gene is TRBJ1-1, the V gene TRBV7-8; no clear D gene. This CDR3 contains 13 residues. V was shortened by 2 bases and J by 1 base, with 5 bases between the two germline ends. Germline V gives CDR1 SGHVS, CDR2 FQNEAQ. The CDR3 DNA reads TGTGCCAGCAGCTTAATCGGGAACACTGAAGCTTTCTTT. Its protein is CASSLIGNTEAFF. Full variable domain (remainder filled in from reference TRBV7-8 and TRBJ1-1): GAGVSQSPRYKVAKRGQDVALRCDPISGHVSLFWYQQALGQGPEFLTYFQNEAQLDKSGLPSDRFFAERPEGSVSTLKIQRTQQEDSAVYLCASSLIGNTEAFFGQGTRLTVV.

The CDR3 bases are TGCGCCAGCAGCCAGGTTCCCTCGGGGGGGGGCAAAACAGATACGCAGTATTTT. Translated, it gives CASSQVPSGGGKTDTQYF. This chain joins TRBV4-1 and TRBJ2-3, with 8 bases matching TRBD2. Trimming at V came to 3 bases and at J to 3 bases, leaving 14 bases not matched to a gene. The CDR3 sequence is 18 residues long. Germline V gene lookup returns CDR1 MGHRA and CDR2 YSYEKL.

V is TRBV28 and J is TRBJ2-1, with 9 nucleotides matching TRBD2. This CDR3 comprises 14 residues. CDR1 MDHEN and CDR2 SYDVKM come from the germline V gene. Unmatched junction bases numbered 13, after V lost 9 bases and J lost 10 bases. DNA of the CDR3: TGTGCCAGTAAACTAGCGGGTGTGTACAGGGAGCAGTTCTTC. It translates to CASKLAGVYREQFF. The full variable domain, completed using reference TRBV28 and TRBJ2-1, is DVKVTQSSRYLVKRTGEKVFLECVQDMDHENMFWYRQDPGLGLRLIYFSYDVKMKEKGDIPEGYSVSREKKERFSLILESASTNQTSMYLCASKLAGVYREQFFGPGTRLTVL.

The chain recombines TRBV4-3 with TRBJ1-1, with a weak D call TRBD1 (5 bases). This CDR3 contains 13 residues. The V end was cut by 2 bases, the J end by 5 bases, with 9 bases between. CDR1 LGHNA and CDR2 YSLEER come from the germline V gene. CDR3 coding DNA: TGCGCCAGCAGCCAAAGGGGTGGTACTGAAGCTTTCTTT. Protein product: CASSQRGGTEAFF.

The chain carries TRBV11-2 and TRBJ2-7, with a possible D match to TRBD2 (6 bases). From germline, CDR1 is SGHAT and CDR2 FQNNGV. V lost 0 bases and J lost 9, with 12 bases in between. The CDR3 consists of 13 residues. CDR3 loop: CASSLDRERPQYF. CDR3 nucleotide sequence: TGTGCCAGCAGCTTAGATCGGGAGCGTCCGCAGTACTTC.

The rearrangement joins TRBV28 to TRBJ1-3; no firm D call. The CDR3 runs 12 residues. From germline, CDR1 is MDHEN and CDR2 SYDVKM. V lost 2 bases and J 5 bases, leaving 4 bases between the germline ends. The CDR3 coding sequence is TGTGCCAGCAGTTTACTCCGAAACACCATATATTTT. Translation gives CASSLLRNTIYF.

This clone was seen only a few times. V and J are TRBV7-3 and TRBJ2-2; possibly TRBD2 for D (6 bases). CDR1 and CDR2 from the germline V gene are SGHTA and FQGTGA. The CDR3 has 16 residues. V was shortened by 5 bases and J by 6 bases, with 19 bases between the two germline ends. CDR3 bases: TGTGCCAGCAGCCGGGGCGGCGGAGGGGTCCCCGGGGAGCTGTTTTTT. This translates into CASSRGGGGVPGELFF.

The genes are TRBV9 and TRBJ2-4, with 7 bases matching TRBD1. V lost 0 bases to trimming and J lost 9 bases; unmatched junction nucleotides: 9. CDR3 length: 15 residues. Looked up from germline, CDR1 is SGDLS and CDR2 is YYNGEE. The CDR3 bases are TGTGCCAGCAGCGTAGAACCAGGGGGAGTCTCCATTCAGTACTTC. As protein: CASSVEPGGVSIQYF.

The chain employs TRBV19 and TRBJ1-5; 11 bases are a match to TRBD1. The V segment lost 2 bases and the J segment 0 bases; nucleotides outside the gene matches: 6. The CDR3 sequence is 18 residues long. The germline V gene encodes CDR1 LNHDA and CDR2 SQIVND (reference sequence). In nucleotides, the CDR3 is TGTGCCAGTAGTATATCGGGACAGGGGGTCATTAGCAATCAGCCCCAGCATTTT. This codes for CASSISGQGVISNQPQHF.

CDR3 loop: CASIGGTEAFF. DNA for the CDR3: TGTGCCAGCATCGGGGGCACTGAAGCTTTCTTT. This chain uses TRBV7-9 with TRBJ1-1; D is possibly TRBD1 (5 bases). Germline V lookup: CDR1 SEHNR, CDR2 FQNEAQ (reference sequence). Trimming left V 7 bases short and J 4 bases short, with 7 bases between. The CDR3 is 11 residues long.

The chain uses TRBV5-1 and TRBJ2-1, with a tentative D call TRBD2 (8 bases). The CDR3 has 16 amino acids. V lost 4 bases, J lost 4 bases, and 18 bases lay in between. Germline V CDR1 and CDR2: SGHRS, YFSETQ. The CDR3 here is CASSPGGGARYNEQFF. CDR3 DNA sequence: TGCGCCAGCAGCCCGGGAGGGGGCGCCCGTTACAATGAGCAGTTCTTC.

J is TRBJ1-1 and V is TRBV5-4; D is undetermined. The CDR3 consists of 14 residues. Trimming pared 4 bases from V and 3 bases from J, leaving 13 bases between. CDR1 is SGHNT and CDR2 is YYREEE in the germline V gene (reference sequence). The CDR3 DNA reads as TGTGCCAGCAGCCCTTCCGGTGCGGACACTGAAGCTTTCTTT. Translated, it gives CASSPSGADTEAFF.

V usage is TRBV6-1 and J usage is TRBJ1-1, with D hard to call. V lost 3 bases, J lost 6 bases, and 17 bases lay in between. The CDR3 totals 15 residues. Germline V CDR1 and CDR2: MNHNS, SASEGT. The chain's CDR3 is CASSESVFYSAEAFF. CDR3 DNA sequence: TGTGCCAGCAGTGAGAGTGTTTTTTATTCTGCTGAAGCTTTCTTT.

The chain uses TRBV7-3 and TRBJ2-2; unclear D gene. Trimming shortened V by 3 bases and J by 0 bases, and 8 bases separated the two germline ends. The length of the CDR3 is 15 residues. Germline loops: CDR1 SGHTA, CDR2 FQGTGA. In DNA form, the CDR3 reads TGTGCCAGCAGCTTCGATCCTACGAACACCGGGGAGCTGTTTTTT. This translates into CASSFDPTNTGELFF.

This clone occurred a few times. The chain uses TRBV30 and TRBJ1-1, with D possibly matching TRBD1 (6 bases). The CDR3 length is 14 residues. V dropped 5 bases and J dropped 3 bases, with 16 bases sitting between them. CDR1 GTSNPN and CDR2 SVGIG come from the germline V gene (reference sequence). The CDR3 DNA reads as TGTGCCTGGGACCTGACAGGCACATACACTGAAGCTTTCTTT. Translated, it gives CAWDLTGTYTEAFF.

The gene calls are TRBV6-4 and TRBJ2-7; a possible D gene is TRBD2 (5 bases). The germline gives CDR1 MRHNA, CDR2 SNTAGT. The CDR3 consists of 12 residues. Trimming removed 8 bases at V and 0 bases at J, with 8 bases between. CDR3 DNA: TGTGCCAGCGAGGGCAACTCCTACGAGCAGTACTTC. This codes for CASEGNSYEQYF.

The chain uses TRBV1 and TRBJ2-3; whether TRBD2, the table's D call, matches the DNA was not checked. TRBV1 represents a pseudogene. This CDR3 has 17 amino acids. CDR3 residues: CTSSPGVCVPPTDTQYF. The CDR3 nucleotides read TGCACCAGCAGCCCCGGGGTGTGCGTCCCCCCCACAGATACGCAGTATTTT.

The chain couples TRBV3-1 (or the pseudogene TRBV3-2) to TRBJ1-1, with D possibly matching TRBD1 (6 bases). CDR1 and CDR2 (germline): LGHDT, YNNKEL (reference sequence). There are 18 residues in the CDR3. Trimming took 8 bases from V and 2 from J, leaving 27 bases between them. This chain's CDR3 is CASGRGGEGESANTEAFF. The CDR3 DNA reads as TGTGCCAGCGGTCGGGGCGGTGAGGGGGAATCGGCTAACACTGAAGCTTTCTTT.

The genes are TRBV29-1 and TRBJ1-3, with D hard to call. Germline lookup yields CDR1 SQVTM and CDR2 ANQGSEA. V lost 6 bases to trimming and J lost 4 bases, with 16 bases between them. CDR3 length equals 14 residues. The CDR3 protein is CSVGGSSVGNTIYF. CDR3 DNA: TGCAGCGTGGGAGGTTCGAGCGTCGGAAACACCATATATTTT.

The CDR3 sequence is CASSLLQGARGNTGELFF. In DNA form, the CDR3 reads TGCGCCAGCAGCTTGTTACAGGGGGCGCGTGGGAACACCGGGGAGCTGTTTTTT. The V and J genes are TRBV5-1 and TRBJ2-2; 9 bases agree with TRBD1. Trimming removed 1 base from V and 1 base from J; junction bases left unmatched: 8. Germline loops: CDR1 SGHRS, CDR2 YFSETQ. The length of the CDR3 is 18 residues.

The genes are TRBV5-5 and TRBJ2-7; TRBD2 agrees at 7 bases. CDR3 length equals 15 residues. V lost 2 bases, J lost 1 base, and 6 bases stayed unmatched. CDR1 is SGHKS, CDR2 YYEKEE, per germline (reference sequence). The CDR3 spells CASSLSVGGSYEQYF. The CDR3 bases are TGTGCCAGCAGCTTATCGGTCGGGGGGTCCTACGAGCAGTACTTC.

The CDR3 is CAWSPGKGPGELFF. CDR3 bases: TGTGCCTGGTCTCCGGGGAAAGGACCCGGGGAGCTGTTTTTT. The V call is TRBV30, the J call TRBJ2-2; D is perhaps TRBD2 (5 bases). The CDR3 runs to 14 residues. The V end lost 5 bases, the J end lost 6 bases, and 16 bases lay between the germline ends. Germline CDR1 and CDR2: GTSNPN and SVGIG (reference sequence).

V usage is TRBV7-9 and J usage is TRBJ2-1; TRBD2 matches 7 bases. Trimming removed 2 bases from V and 8 bases from J; junction bases left unmatched: 9. Germline V gene sequence: CDR1 SEHNR, CDR2 FQNEAQ (reference sequence). The CDR3 contains 15 residues. The CDR3 reads CASSLLAGAGDEQFF. Here the CDR3 DNA reads TGTGCCAGCAGCTTACTTGCGGGAGCGGGCGATGAGCAGTTCTTC.

This chain joins TRBV6-2 or TRBV6-3 and TRBJ1-5; TRBD1 aligns across 8 bases. This CDR3 spans 16 amino acids. The germline CDR1 and CDR2 sequences are MNHEY and SVGEGT. J gave up 7 bases and V 2 bases, and 10 bases lay outside the gene matches. The CDR3 DNA reads TGTGCCAGCAGTTACCCTTACCCGGGACAGGCCCAGCCCCAGCATTTT. Its translation is CASSYPYPGQAQPQHF.

The gene calls are TRBV6-2 or TRBV6-3 and TRBJ2-3; D might be TRBD1 (6 bases). The CDR3 has 15 residues. Germline values: CDR1 MNHEY, CDR2 SVGEGT. Trimming cost V 1 base and J 5 bases, with 13 bases left between them. The CDR3 DNA reads TGTGCCAGCAGTTACTATCGCTTAGGGGGAGATACGCAGTATTTT. Translating gives CASSYYRLGGDTQYF.

The gene calls are TRBV5-4 and TRBJ1-1; tentative D call: TRBD1 (6 bases). The V end lost 4 bases, the J end lost 0 bases, and 10 bases lay between the germline ends. Germline V gene data show CDR1 as SGHNT and CDR2 as YYREEE (reference sequence). The CDR3 is 14 residues long. The CDR3 DNA reads as TGTGCCAGCAGCCGCACAGGGCTGAACACTGAAGCTTTCTTT. Residues: CASSRTGLNTEAFF.

This rearrangement joins TRBV7-9 to TRBJ1-2, with unresolved D. The length of the CDR3 is 13 residues. Germline CDR1 reads SEHNR; CDR2 reads FQNEAQ (reference sequence). V lost 7 bases and J 7 bases, leaving 16 bases between the germline ends. The CDR3: CASTLDRFGGYTF. CDR3 DNA sequence: TGTGCCAGCACCTTGGATCGGTTCGGTGGCTACACCTTC. The full variable domain, its missing parts supplied by reference TRBV7-9 and TRBJ1-2, is DTGVSQNPRHKITKRGQNVTFRCDPISEHNRLYWYRQTLGQGPEFLTYFQNEAQLEKSRLLSDRFSAERPKGSFSTLEIQRTEQGDSAMYLCASTLDRFGGYTFGSGTRLTVV.

The V gene is TRBV6-6, the J gene TRBJ2-5, with 7 positions matching TRBD2. This CDR3 has 15 amino acids. Germline values: CDR1 MNHNY, CDR2 SVGAGI (reference sequence). Trimming took 7 bases from V and 5 from J; bases not matched to a gene: 13. CDR3 sequence reads: CASTPTSEGWETQYF. DNA of the CDR3: TGTGCCAGCACCCCAACTAGCGAGGGGTGGGAGACCCAGTACTTC.